These T cell receptor beta chains were read from a single sample in a study of T-cell reconstitution after alpha-beta-depleted transplantation in children. TCRdb reanalysed the PCR reads using MiXCR and keeps one entry per CDR3 protein. The sample includes approximately 510,000 distinct CDR3 sequences, around 17% of them seen just once. The sample in question was PBMCs from the stem cell graft donor, obtained from the stem cell graft. These receptors came from a human donor who donated a stem cell graft to a child with acute lymphoblastic leukemia. Each CDR3 is given with its conserved first and last residue. A D gene is named only where the DNA matches it firmly. The size field is filled for only some rows; it gives once, few, many or a size class.

size,V,J,D,DNA,CDR3
few,TRBV5-1,TRBJ2-1,TRBD2,TGCGCCAGCAGCTTGGCGGGACTAGCGGAGAGGGGTGAGCAGTTCTTC,CASSLAGLAERGEQFF
-,TRBV20-1,TRBJ2-2,-,TGCAGTGCTAGAGCAGGGGTGTGGAACACCGGGGAGCTGTTTTTT,CSARAGVWNTGELFF
few,TRBV7-9,TRBJ1-2,-,TGTGCCAGCAGCTTAGCCGGGGGGAACTATGGCTACACCTTC,CASSLAGGNYGYTF
-,TRBV30,TRBJ2-7,TRBD2,TGTGCCTGGAACGGCGGGAGGAACTACGAGCAGTACTTC,CAWNGGRNYEQYF
few,TRBV12-3/TRBV12-4,TRBJ2-3,-,TGTGCCAGCAGTCGCGGGACGGGCAGCACAGATACGCAGTATTTT,CASSRGTGSTDTQYF
few,TRBV29-1,TRBJ1-1,-,TGCAGCGTTGATAGTCAGGGGCAAGCTTTCTTT,CSVDSQGQAFF
-,TRBV20-1,TRBJ2-1,-,TGCAGTGCTAGAAGTAGCGAGAATGAGCAGTTCTTC,CSARSSENEQFF
few,TRBV5-1,TRBJ2-1,TRBD2,TGCGCCAGCAGCCCGGGACTAGCGGGAGGTTTATCTTCATGGAATGAGCAGTTCTTC,CASSPGLAGGLSSWNEQFF
few,TRBV9,TRBJ2-2,TRBD1,TGTGCCAGCAGCGCCTCAGGGGGAAGTTGGACCGGGGAGCTGTTTTTT,CASSASGGSWTGELFF
many,TRBV7-9,TRBJ2-3,TRBD2,TGTGCCAGCAGCCAGGGACTAGCCGCCGGTGATACGCAGTATTTT,CASSQGLAAGDTQYF
-,TRBV24-1,TRBJ2-1,TRBD2,TGTGCCACCAGTGATTTTTTGACTAGCCAATTCGGGGGTGAGCAGTTCTTC,CATSDFLTSQFGGEQFF
few,TRBV5-1,TRBJ2-7,TRBD2,TGCGCCTCCGGCCCTAGCGGTCTCTACGAGCAGTACTTC,CASGPSGLYEQYF
few,TRBV11-3,TRBJ2-1,-,TGTGCCAGCAGCCCTACAGCGGGTACCACCGCCTACAATGAGCAGTTCTTC,CASSPTAGTTAYNEQFF
few,TRBV12-3/TRBV12-4,TRBJ2-3,-,TGTGCCAGCAGTTTAAGGGACCTCACAGATACGCAGTATTTT,CASSLRDLTDTQYF
-,TRBV12-3/TRBV12-4,TRBJ2-3,TRBD2,TGTGCCAGCAGTTTCCGGGCGGGAGGGCCCGACCGGGAGTATTTT,CASSFRAGGPDREYF
many,TRBV5-1,TRBJ2-1,TRBD2,TGCGCCAGCAGCTTCGGGAGGTCCGATGAGCAGTTCTTC,CASSFGRSDEQFF
few,TRBV2,TRBJ1-5,-,TGTGCCAGCAGTGAAGTAGGGTACAATCAGCCCCAGCATTTT,CASSEVGYNQPQHF
-,TRBV5-1,TRBJ2-3,TRBD1,TGCGCCAGCAGCTTATACCCGGGACAGGGGGTCACAGATACGCAGTATTTT,CASSLYPGQGVTDTQYF
few,TRBV5-8,TRBJ2-7,-,TGTGCCAGCAGGCAAGTGGCGACAGGTAGTTTCTACGAGCAGTACTTC,CASRQVATGSFYEQYF
-,TRBV12-3/TRBV12-4,TRBJ2-7,TRBD1,TGTGCCAGCAGTCAGACAGGGGGTCACCGCTACGAGCAGTACTTC,CASSQTGGHRYEQYF
-,TRBV12-3/TRBV12-4,TRBJ2-1,TRBD2,TGTGCCATCACGATTCGGGAGGGAGAATACAATGAGCAGTTCTTC,CAITIREGEYNEQFF
few,TRBV10-2,TRBJ1-4,TRBD1,TGCGCCAGCTGCCAATCAGGGGGCTGTGAAAAACTGTTTTTT,CASCQSGGCEKLFF
-,TRBV29-1,TRBJ1-4,TRBD1,TGCAGCGTTCTCGACAGGGTTGGCGAAAAACTGTTTTTT,CSVLDRVGEKLFF
-,TRBV29-1,TRBJ2-3,-,TGCAGCTTGGGACCCGCCGCGGGTACGCAGTATTTT,CSLGPAAGTQYF
few,TRBV2,TRBJ2-3,TRBD2,TGTGCCAGCAGTGACGTCCTAGCGGGAGTTTTGGAGGGAACAGATACGCAGTATTTT,CASSDVLAGVLEGTDTQYF
few,TRBV29-1,TRBJ2-7,TRBD1,TGCAGCGTCGGGACAGGGGGCAGGTACGAGCAGTACTTC,CSVGTGGRYEQYF
-,TRBV7-3,TRBJ1-1,-,TGTGCCAGCAGCTTAATGGGGGAGACTGAAGCTTTCTTT,CASSLMGETEAFF
-,TRBV19,TRBJ1-1,-,TGTGCCAGTAGTCAGCGGACGTTTGAAGCTTTCTTT,CASSQRTFEAFF
-,TRBV6-5,TRBJ1-2,-,TGTGCCAGCAGTTTGACCGGGACAAGGGAAGGCTACACCTTC,CASSLTGTREGYTF
few,TRBV2,TRBJ1-2,-,TGTGCCAGCCCGGCCTTTGACAGGTACTATGGCTACACCTTC,CASPAFDRYYGYTF
few,TRBV5-1,TRBJ2-7,TRBD2,TGCGCCAGCAGCCTACCCGGGACTACCGAGCAGTACTTC,CASSLPGTTEQYF
few,TRBV29-1,TRBJ1-1,TRBD1,TGCAGCGTTGAACCGGACAGGGGGCGGAATGAAGCTTTCTTT,CSVEPDRGRNEAFF
-,TRBV7-8,TRBJ1-1,-,TGTGCCAGCAGCTTAGAAACCCGGAGCGCTGAAGCTTTCTTT,CASSLETRSAEAFF
-,TRBV12-3/TRBV12-4,TRBJ2-7,-,TGTGCCAGCAGTTTACTCTTGAGCTCCTACGAGCAGTACTTC,CASSLLLSSYEQYF
-,TRBV6-6,TRBJ2-1,-,TGTGCCAGCAGTCTCGACCGGACTATTGAGCAGTTCTTC,CASSLDRTIEQFF
-,TRBV20-1,TRBJ2-1,-,TGCAGTGCTGTCAACCATGGTGGGGGACGAAATGAGCAGTTCTTC,CSAVNHGGGRNEQFF
-,TRBV5-1,TRBJ1-2,-,TGCGCCAGCAGCTTGGACAGAGGTAGCTATGGCTACACCTTC,CASSLDRGSYGYTF